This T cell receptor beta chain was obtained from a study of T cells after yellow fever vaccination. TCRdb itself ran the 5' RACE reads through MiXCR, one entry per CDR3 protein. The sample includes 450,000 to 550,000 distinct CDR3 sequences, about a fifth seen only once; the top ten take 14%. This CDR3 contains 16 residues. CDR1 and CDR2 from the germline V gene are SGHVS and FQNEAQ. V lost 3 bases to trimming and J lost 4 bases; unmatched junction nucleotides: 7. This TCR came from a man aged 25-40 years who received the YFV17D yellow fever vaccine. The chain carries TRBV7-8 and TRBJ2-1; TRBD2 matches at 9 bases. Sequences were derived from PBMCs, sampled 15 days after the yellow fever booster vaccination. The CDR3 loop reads CASSFGGRGIYNEQFF. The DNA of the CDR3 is TGTGCCAGCAGCTTTGGCGGGAGGGGGATATACAATGAGCAGTTCTTC.